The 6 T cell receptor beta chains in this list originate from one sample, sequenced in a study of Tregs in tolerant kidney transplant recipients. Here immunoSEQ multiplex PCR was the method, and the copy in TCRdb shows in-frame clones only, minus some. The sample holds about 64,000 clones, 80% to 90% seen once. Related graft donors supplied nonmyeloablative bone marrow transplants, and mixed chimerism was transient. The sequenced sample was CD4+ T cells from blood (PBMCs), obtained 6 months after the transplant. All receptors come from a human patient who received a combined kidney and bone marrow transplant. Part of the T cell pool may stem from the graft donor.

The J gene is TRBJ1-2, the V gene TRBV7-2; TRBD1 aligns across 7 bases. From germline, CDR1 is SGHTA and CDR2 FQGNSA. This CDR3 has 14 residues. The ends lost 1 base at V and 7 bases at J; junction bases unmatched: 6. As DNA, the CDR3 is TGTGCCAGCAGCTTAGGCAGGGGGAGCTCTGGCTACACCTTC. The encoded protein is CASSLGRGSSGYTF.

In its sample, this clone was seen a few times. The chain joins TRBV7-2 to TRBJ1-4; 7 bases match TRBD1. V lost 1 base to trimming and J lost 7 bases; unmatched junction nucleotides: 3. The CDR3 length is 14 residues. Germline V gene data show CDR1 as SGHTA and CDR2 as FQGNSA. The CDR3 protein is CASSLEGAIEKLFF. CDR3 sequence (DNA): TGTGCCAGCAGCTTAGAGGGGGCTATTGAAAAACTGTTTTTT.

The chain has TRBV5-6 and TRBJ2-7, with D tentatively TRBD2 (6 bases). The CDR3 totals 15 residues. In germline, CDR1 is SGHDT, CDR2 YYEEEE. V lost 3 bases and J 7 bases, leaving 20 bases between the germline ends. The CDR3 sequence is CASSYLARVSGEQYF. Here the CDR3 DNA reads TGTGCCAGCAGCTACCTAGCGCGGGTATCGGGGGAGCAGTACTTC.

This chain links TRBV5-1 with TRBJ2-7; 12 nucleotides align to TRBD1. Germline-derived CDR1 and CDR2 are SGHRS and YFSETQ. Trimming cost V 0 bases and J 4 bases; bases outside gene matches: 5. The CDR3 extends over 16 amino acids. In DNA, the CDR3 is TGCGCCAGCAGCTTGGAGTTGGGACAGGGGGCTTACGAGCAGTACTTC. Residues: CASSLELGQGAYEQYF. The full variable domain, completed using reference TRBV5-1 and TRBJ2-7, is KAGVTQTPRYLIKTRGQQVTLSCSPISGHRSVSWYQQTPGQGLQFLFEYFSETQRNKGNFPGRFSGRQFSNSRSEMNVSTLELGDSALYLCASSLELGQGAYEQYFGPGTRLTVT.

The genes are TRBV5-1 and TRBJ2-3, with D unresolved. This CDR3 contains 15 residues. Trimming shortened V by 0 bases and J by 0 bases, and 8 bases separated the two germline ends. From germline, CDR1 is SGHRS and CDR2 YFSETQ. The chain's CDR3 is CASSLELHSTDTQYF. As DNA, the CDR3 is TGCGCCAGCAGCTTGGAGTTACATAGCACAGATACGCAGTATTTT.

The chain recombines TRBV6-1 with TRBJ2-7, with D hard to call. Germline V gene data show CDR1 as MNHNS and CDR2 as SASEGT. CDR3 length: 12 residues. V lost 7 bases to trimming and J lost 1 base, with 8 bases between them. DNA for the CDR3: TGTGCCAGCATGGGCGAGTCCTACGAGCAGTACTTC. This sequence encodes CASMGESYEQYF.